One and the same sample provided the 24 T cell receptor beta chains below, sequenced in a study of blood T cell repertoires in COVID-19. Profiling relied on immunoSEQ multiplex PCR, and the TCRdb table lists in-frame clones only, not all of them. The data hold fewer than 450,000 clones, with 90% observed a single time. Sequenced: PBMCs or T cells enriched from blood (not recorded which). The source of these receptors is a man aged 18-30 years who had recovered from COVID-19.

The J gene is TRBJ2-5, the V gene TRBV6-6; 9 bases are shared with TRBD2. Trimming cost V 5 bases and J 3 bases; bases outside gene matches: 10. Germline V lookup: CDR1 MNHNY, CDR2 SVGAGI (reference sequence). There are 16 residues in the CDR3. The CDR3, as DNA: TGTGCCAGCAGTAATGACTTAGCGGGGGCGAAAGAGACCCAGTACTTC. It codes for CASSNDLAGAKETQYF.

This chain uses TRBV5-4 with TRBJ2-1, with 12 bases that match TRBD2. Germline V gives CDR1 SGHNT, CDR2 YYREEE (reference sequence). After removal of 4 bases from V and 6 bases from J, the junction contained 11 bases not matched to a gene. The CDR3 runs 17 residues. The CDR3 region has the DNA TGTGCCAGCAGCACAGGGACCGGGACTAGCGGGTTCAATGAGCAGTTCTTC. It translates to CASSTGTGTSGFNEQFF. The full variable domain, with the rest looked up from reference TRBV5-4 and TRBJ2-1, is ETGVTQSPTHLIKTRGQQVTLRCSSQSGHNTVSWYQQALGQGPQFIFQYYREEENGRGNFPPRFSGLQFPNYSSELNVNALELDDSALYLCASSTGTGTSGFNEQFFGPGTRLTVL.

The chain links TRBV24-1 to TRBJ2-1, with 7 bases fitting TRBD1. The CDR3 totals 15 residues. V was pared by 2 bases and J by 6 bases, with 6 bases of the junction left unmatched. Germline V gives CDR1 KGHDR, CDR2 SFDVKD. The CDR3 DNA sequence: TGTGCCACCAGTGATTCACAGGGGTCCCGCAATGAGCAGTTCTTC. This sequence encodes CATSDSQGSRNEQFF.

The chain carries TRBV10-3 and TRBJ2-1; 7 nucleotides agree with TRBD2. V gave up 5 bases and J gave up 7 bases; unmatched junction bases: 8. Germline V gene lookup returns CDR1 ENHRY and CDR2 SYGVKD. The length of the CDR3 is 14 residues. The CDR3 nucleotides are TGTGCCATCAGTACTAGCGTGGGGGGGAATGAGCAGTTCTTC. Translation: CAISTSVGGNEQFF.

This chain connects TRBV28 to TRBJ1-1; TRBD1 agrees at 9 bases. The germline gives CDR1 MDHEN, CDR2 SYDVKM. The CDR3 spans 15 residues. V gave up 2 bases and J gave up 6 bases; unmatched junction bases: 7. DNA for the CDR3: TGTGCCAGCAGTTTAGCCCCGACAGGGGGTGCTGAAGCTTTCTTT. It yields the protein CASSLAPTGGAEAFF.

The chain links TRBV4-1 to TRBJ2-5, with 9 bases aligning to TRBD2. Looked up from germline, CDR1 is MGHRA and CDR2 is YSYEKL. CDR3 length equals 16 residues. J lost 2 bases, V lost 0 bases, and 4 bases had no gene match. CDR3 nucleotide sequence: TGCGCCAGCAGCCAAGAATGGCTAGCGGGGCAAGAGACCCAGTACTTC. Translating it yields CASSQEWLAGQETQYF.

The chain joins TRBV28 to TRBJ1-3; no clear D. The CDR3 runs to 13 residues. The germline V gene has CDR1 MDHEN and CDR2 SYDVKM. V lost 11 bases, J lost 3 bases, and 14 bases lay in between. The CDR3 region has the DNA TGTGCCTGCGGGGAATTTAATGGAAACACCATATATTTT. Protein product: CACGEFNGNTIYF.

V usage is TRBV27 and J usage is TRBJ2-2, with D uncertain. The V and J ends lost 3 bases and 3 bases respectively, with 5 bases between them. CDR3 length: 13 residues. Germline lookup yields CDR1 MNHEY and CDR2 SMNVEV (reference sequence). CDR3 bases: TGTGCCAGCAGTTTTCTTGACACCGGGGAGCTGTTTTTT. Its translation: CASSFLDTGELFF.

The chain recombines TRBV11-2 with TRBJ1-5; D call uncertain. The CDR3 length is 12 residues. V lost 6 bases, J lost 6 bases, and 9 bases lay in between. Germline loops: CDR1 SGHAT, CDR2 FQNNGV. In DNA, the CDR3 is TGTGCCAGCAGGGGCTTGGGTCAGCCCCAGCATTTT. This sequence encodes CASRGLGQPQHF.

This clone is a singleton in its sample. This chain uses TRBV10-1 with TRBJ1-2; 8 nucleotides align to TRBD1. The V and J ends lost 5 bases and 4 bases, in that order; junction bases with no gene match: 6. The CDR3 length is 14 residues. CDR1 is WNHNN, CDR2 SYGVQD, per germline (reference sequence). The CDR3 sequence is CASSQTGEVYGYTF. CDR3 in DNA: TGCGCCAGCAGTCAGACAGGGGAGGTCTATGGCTACACCTTC.

The chain carries TRBV9 and TRBJ1-3; 8 bases map to TRBD1. This CDR3 has 16 residues. After removal of 3 bases from V and 4 bases from J, the junction contained 9 bases not matched to a gene. CDR1 SGDLS and CDR2 YYNGEE come from the germline V gene. CDR3 coding DNA: TGTGCCAGCAGCGAAACCTCGGGACAGGAGGGAAACACCATATATTTT. Amino acids: CASSETSGQEGNTIYF.

V gene TRBV12-3 or TRBV12-4 combines with J gene TRBJ1-3; D unclear. V was cut by 8 bases and J by 4 bases, with 9 bases left in between. The CDR3 covers 12 residues. In DNA, the CDR3 is TGTGCCAGCGCCGGTTCCGGAAACACCATATATTTT. Amino acid sequence: CASAGSGNTIYF.

The genes are TRBV4-1 and TRBJ1-5, with 8 nucleotides matching TRBD1. Germline values: CDR1 MGHRA, CDR2 YSYEKL. The CDR3 length is 14 residues. Trimming took 4 bases from V and 3 from J; bases not matched to a gene: 2. CDR3 in DNA: TGCGCCAGCAGCCGGACAGGGTCCAATCAGCCCCAGCATTTT. Protein sequence: CASSRTGSNQPQHF.

The V and J genes are TRBV6-5 and TRBJ1-1, with 8 bases lining up with TRBD1. CDR3 size: 14 residues. After removal of 5 bases from V and 1 base from J, the junction contained 3 bases not matched to a gene. Looked up from germline, CDR1 is MNHEY and CDR2 is SVGAGI. CDR3 DNA sequence: TGTGCCAGCAGTAGCGGACAGGGGAACACTGAAGCTTTCTTT. This gives the protein CASSSGQGNTEAFF.

This rearrangement joins TRBV5-1 to TRBJ2-7; 9 positions match TRBD1. Per germline, CDR1 SGHRS and CDR2 YFSETQ. With 2 bases clipped from V and 5 bases from J, the junction kept 2 bases outside the gene matches. The CDR3 is 13 amino acids. The CDR3 reads CASSLRQGDEQYF. The CDR3 DNA reads as TGCGCCAGCAGCTTACGACAGGGGGACGAGCAGTACTTC.

The rearrangement links TRBV9 to TRBJ1-2; 11 bases match TRBD1. Germline V CDR1 and CDR2: SGDLS, YYNGEE. This CDR3 spans 16 amino acids. The V segment lost 0 bases and the J segment 6 bases; nucleotides outside the gene matches: 7. CDR3 nucleotide sequence: TGTGCCAGCAGCGTAGCTTCGGGACAGGGGGAGGATGGCTACACCTTC. Protein product: CASSVASGQGEDGYTF.

The rearrangement links TRBV3-1 (or the pseudogene TRBV3-2) to TRBJ2-1, with 12 bases matching TRBD1. The J segment lost 0 bases and the V segment lost 4 bases, leaving 7 bases of the junction unmatched. The CDR3 runs 18 residues. The germline V gene encodes CDR1 LGHDT and CDR2 YNNKEL (reference sequence). The CDR3 nucleotides read TGTGCCAGCAGCCTATCCGGGACAGGGGGCAGCTCCTACAATGAGCAGTTCTTC. Translation: CASSLSGTGGSSYNEQFF.

The V and J genes are TRBV27 and TRBJ2-1; no reliable D call. Trimming shortened V by 4 bases and J by 4 bases, and 11 bases separated the two germline ends. The CDR3 runs 14 residues. Germline V lookup: CDR1 MNHEY, CDR2 SMNVEV (reference sequence). The DNA of the CDR3 is TGTGCCAGCAGTTCATCTCCCTTTTACAATGAGCAGTTCTTC. Its translation is CASSSSPFYNEQFF.

The V gene is TRBV28, the J gene TRBJ1-5, with 9 bases matching TRBD1. The CDR3 runs to 15 residues. Germline V CDR1 and CDR2: MDHEN, SYDVKM. The junction had 5 bases not matched to a gene; V was cut back by 6 bases and J by 2 bases. The CDR3 reads CASRYRDRGNQPQHF. The CDR3, as DNA: TGTGCCAGCAGATACCGGGACAGGGGCAATCAGCCCCAGCATTTT.

The chain carries TRBV12-5 and TRBJ2-3; D might be TRBD2 (6 bases). The CDR3 is 16 amino acids. The V and J ends lost 1 base and 6 bases respectively, with 17 bases between them. Germline-derived CDR1 and CDR2 are LGHNT and FRNRAP. CDR3 loop: CASGLGTGGLGDTQYF. CDR3 nucleotide sequence: TGTGCTAGTGGTTTGGGGACCGGAGGGCTTGGGGATACGCAGTATTTT.

The V call is TRBV4-1, the J call TRBJ1-2; no clear D. V was trimmed by 0 bases and J by 4 bases, leaving 12 bases between them. The CDR3 is 15 residues long. Germline lookup yields CDR1 MGHRA and CDR2 YSYEKL. The CDR3 reads CASSQDPAVTYGYTF. Here the CDR3 DNA reads TGCGCCAGCAGCCAAGACCCCGCGGTAACCTATGGCTACACCTTC.

The chain combines TRBV5-6 with TRBJ1-2; TRBD1 might be the D (5 bases). Trimming left V 5 bases short and J 4 bases short, with 21 bases between. From germline, CDR1 is SGHDT and CDR2 YYEEEE. This CDR3 contains 16 residues. CDR3 region: CASRRGEGTVGYGYTF. The CDR3 DNA sequence: TGTGCCAGCAGGCGTGGAGAGGGGACTGTAGGCTATGGCTACACCTTC.

V usage is TRBV3-1 (or the pseudogene TRBV3-2) and J usage is TRBJ1-2; 8 bases match TRBD1. The trim removed 4 bases at V and 6 bases at J, leaving 4 bases unmatched. Germline loops: CDR1 LGHDT, CDR2 YNNKEL (reference sequence). CDR3 length: 13 residues. The CDR3 is CASSRDRGDGYTF. DNA for the CDR3: TGTGCCAGCAGCCGAGACAGGGGTGATGGCTACACCTTC.

The chain has TRBV5-1 and TRBJ1-1, with TRBD1 identical over 7 bases. V shed 4 bases and J 1 base; nucleotides not matched to a gene: 4. CDR1 is SGHRS and CDR2 is YFSETQ in the germline V gene. The CDR3 consists of 14 residues. The CDR3 nucleotides read TGCGCCAGCAGCAGCGGACAGGAGAACACTGAAGCTTTCTTT. Protein sequence: CASSSGQENTEAFF.